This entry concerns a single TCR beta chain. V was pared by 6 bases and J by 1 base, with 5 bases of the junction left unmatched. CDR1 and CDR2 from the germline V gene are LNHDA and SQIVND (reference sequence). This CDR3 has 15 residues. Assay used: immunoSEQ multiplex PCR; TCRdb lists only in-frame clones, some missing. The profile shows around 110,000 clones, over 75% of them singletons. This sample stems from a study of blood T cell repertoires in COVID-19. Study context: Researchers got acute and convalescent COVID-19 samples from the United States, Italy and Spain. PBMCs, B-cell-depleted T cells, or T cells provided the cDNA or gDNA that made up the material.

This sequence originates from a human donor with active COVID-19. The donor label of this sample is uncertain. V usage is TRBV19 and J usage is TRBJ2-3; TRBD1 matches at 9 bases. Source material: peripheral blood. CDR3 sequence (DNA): TGTGCCAGTAGGCCCACAGGGGGCGGCACAGATACGCAGTATTTT. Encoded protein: CASRPTGGGTDTQYF.